The 7 T cell receptor beta chains below were found in one sample sequenced in a study of blood T cell repertoires in COVID-19 (dated by TCRdb to 2018 to 2020). Library preparation employed the immunoSEQ multiplex PCR assay. TCRdb provides this immuneACCESS table in a form limited to in-frame rearrangements. Some clones are lacking; in checked studies, under half of them reflect an unresolved V gene, and why the rest are absent is not known. Recorded for this sample are about 200,000 clones; around nine tenths of them occurred a single time. Together, the top ten hold 15% to 20% of the sample. The sequencing sample was made of peripheral blood. The receptors shown here come from a man aged 45-65 years with COVID-19, enrolled during active disease.

The V gene is TRBV2, the J gene TRBJ1-4; D is unresolved. The V and J ends lost 0 bases and 8 bases respectively, with 10 bases between them. The CDR3 loop spans 14 amino acids. The germline V gene has CDR1 SNHLY and CDR2 FYNNEI. CDR3 region: CASSEATGSEKLFF. The CDR3 nucleotides are TGTGCCAGCAGTGAAGCAACGGGTTCCGAAAAACTGTTTTTT.

This chain uses TRBV19 with TRBJ1-4; TRBD1 agrees at 9 bases. Germline values: CDR1 LNHDA, CDR2 SQIVND (reference sequence). The CDR3 loop spans 13 amino acids. With V trimmed by 4 bases and J by 14 bases, 8 bases remained unmatched. CDR3 bases: TGTGCCAGTAGTAGCTCCGGGACAGGGCACCTGTTTTTT. This codes for CASSSSGTGHLFF.

CDR3 sequence: CASSPPGCSGNTIYF. The CDR3 nucleotides are TGTGCCAGCAGTCCCCCCGGGTGCTCTGGAAACACCATATATTTT. J is TRBJ1-3 and V is TRBV6-8; no reliable D call. With 5 bases removed from V and 0 bases from J, the gap between germline ends came to 11 bases. The germline gives CDR1 MNHGY, CDR2 SAAAGT. The CDR3 runs to 15 residues.

This clone has just one count. The chain is built from TRBV2 and TRBJ2-6, with 10 bases that match TRBD1. The junction had 5 bases not matched to a gene; V was cut back by 6 bases and J by 0 bases. The V gene's germline CDR1 is SNHLY and CDR2 FYNNEI. The CDR3 loop spans 17 amino acids. CDR3 in amino acids: CASRPGQGISGANVLTF. In DNA, the CDR3 is TGTGCCAGCAGACCGGGACAGGGGATCTCTGGGGCCAACGTCCTGACTTTC.

The chain has TRBV4-2 and TRBJ2-2, with 9 positions matching TRBD2. CDR3 size: 16 residues. Unmatched junction bases numbered 8, after V lost 3 bases and J lost 6 bases. CDR1 is LGHNA and CDR2 is YNFKEQ in the germline V gene. Here the CDR3 reads CASSQGRLAASGELFF. The CDR3 bases are TGTGCCAGCAGCCAGGGACGACTAGCGGCATCCGGGGAGCTGTTTTTT.

This clone was counted between two and nine times. The genes are TRBV19 and TRBJ2-5, with 7 bases fitting TRBD2. Germline V CDR1 and CDR2: LNHDA, SQIVND (reference sequence). V dropped 5 bases and J dropped 5; count of bases not matched to a gene: 14. The CDR3 contains 16 residues. CDR3 nucleotides: TGTGCCAGTAGTGTGACATCGACTAGCTTTAGCGAGACCCAGTACTTC. This encodes CASSVTSTSFSETQYF.

This chain joins TRBV29-1 and TRBJ1-2, with 9 bases aligning to TRBD1. With 4 bases clipped from V and 0 bases from J, the junction kept 0 bases outside the gene matches. The CDR3 runs to 13 residues. The germline gives CDR1 SQVTM, CDR2 ANQGSEA. The CDR3 DNA reads as TGCAGCGTTGGGGACAGGGCTAACTATGGCTACACCTTC. Translated: CSVGDRANYGYTF. The entire variable domain, with the rest obtained from reference TRBV29-1 and TRBJ1-2, is as follows: SAVISQKPSRDICQRGTSLTIQCQVDSQVTMMFWYRQQPGQSLTLIATANQGSEATYESGFVIDKFPISRPNLTFSTLTVSNMSPEDSSIYLCSVGDRANYGYTFGSGTRLTVV.